These 9 T cell receptor beta chains share one sample of origin, sequenced in a study of blood T cells in healthy people across ages. Primed by a sample-barcoded 5' primer and a J-beta primer mix, a second PCR proceeded for about 7 to 11 cycles. One entry per CDR3 protein results from TCRdb running MiXCR on the 5' RACE reads. This sample has just over 800,000 distinct CDR3 sequences, with about 62% found just once. The sequencing sample was made of blood. These receptors were obtained from a young man in good health.

This chain links TRBV20-1 with TRBJ1-5; D might be TRBD1 (5 bases). The CDR3 runs to 13 residues. Per germline, CDR1 DFQATT and CDR2 SNEGSKA (reference sequence). V lost 8 bases to trimming and J lost 5 bases, with 16 bases between them. The CDR3 sequence: CSSRDFRDQPQHF. In DNA form, the CDR3 reads TGCAGTTCCAGGGACTTCAGGGATCAGCCCCAGCATTTT.

This chain uses TRBV9 with TRBJ2-1; D possibly corresponds to TRBD2 (5 bases). The V and J ends lost 2 bases and 5 bases respectively, with 8 bases between them. This CDR3 is built from 13 residues. Germline CDR1 reads SGDLS; CDR2 reads YYNGEE. The CDR3: CASSVVGDNEQFF. The CDR3 DNA sequence: TGTGCCAGCAGCGTCGTCGGGGACAATGAGCAGTTCTTC. Drawing the rest from reference TRBV9 and TRBJ2-1, the complete variable domain is DSGVTQTPKHLITATGQRVTLRCSPRSGDLSVYWYQQSLDQGLQFLIQYYNGEERAKGNILERFSAQQFPDLHSELNLSSLELGDSALYFCASSVVGDNEQFFGPGTRLTVL.

This chain uses TRBV10-3 with TRBJ1-2, with a weak D call TRBD1 (6 bases). V was clipped by 4 bases and J by 8 bases, with 17 bases between them. The CDR3 sequence is 14 residues long. The germline V gene encodes CDR1 ENHRY and CDR2 SYGVKD. The CDR3 DNA reads TGTGCCATCAGTGCCCTAACCACAGGGAGCGGCTACACCTTC. Its protein is CAISALTTGSGYTF.

The V and J genes are TRBV12-3 or TRBV12-4 and TRBJ2-1, with D possibly being TRBD1 (5 bases). The CDR3 extends over 14 amino acids. V was trimmed by 3 bases and J by 5 bases, leaving 11 bases between them. The CDR3 loop reads CASSFGAVNNEQFF. The CDR3 DNA follows: TGTGCCAGCAGTTTTGGGGCGGTTAACAATGAGCAGTTCTTC.

This clonotype was detected only a few times. The DNA for the CDR3 is TGCGCCAGCAGCCAGGGGGCGGGGCAGTTCTTC. Its protein product is CASSQGAGQFF. The V gene is TRBV4-3, the J gene TRBJ2-1; D may be TRBD1 (6 bases). The CDR3 consists of 11 residues. CDR1 and CDR2 (germline): LGHNA, YSLEER. V lost 3 bases, J lost 12 bases, and 9 bases lay in between.

The chain carries TRBV7-8 and TRBJ2-1, with D tentatively TRBD1 or TRBD2 (6 bases each). Trimming took off 5 bases at V and 9 bases at J, with 23 bases between the two ends. Per the germline V gene, CDR1 is SGHVS and CDR2 is FQNEAQ. The CDR3 length is 16 residues. The CDR3: CASSAGSRGGRGEQFF. In nucleotides, the CDR3 is TGTGCCAGCAGCGCCGGTTCTCGAGGGGGGCGCGGTGAGCAGTTCTTC.

This clonotype was seen a few times. V and J are TRBV7-7 and TRBJ2-5; 7 nucleotides align to TRBD2. The junction had 5 bases not matched to a gene; V was cut back by 8 bases and J by 2 bases. This CDR3 region has 13 residues. Germline V CDR1 and CDR2: SSHAT, FNYEAQ (reference sequence). The CDR3 DNA is TGTGCCAGCCGTGGGGGGGGACAAGAGACCCAGTACTTC. It codes for CASRGGGQETQYF.

The V call is TRBV20-1, the J call TRBJ1-1, with unresolved D. Trimming removed 0 bases from V and 1 base from J, with 18 bases in between. This CDR3 is built from 17 residues. Germline CDR1 reads DFQATT; CDR2 reads SNEGSKA (reference sequence). The CDR3 spells CSARDYRRDPGNTEAFF. CDR3 nucleotides: TGCAGTGCTAGAGATTACCGTCGTGACCCGGGGAACACTGAAGCTTTCTTT.

This chain joins TRBV10-3 and TRBJ2-3, with 10 bases lining up with TRBD2. Germline V CDR1 and CDR2: ENHRY, SYGVKD. J lost 1 base, V lost 8 bases, and 6 bases had no gene match. The CDR3 runs 15 residues. The CDR3 sequence: CAIERTSGGTDTQYF. The CDR3 DNA sequence: TGTGCCATCGAACGTACTAGCGGGGGCACAGATACGCAGTATTTT.